This T cell receptor (beta chain) emerged from a study of cytomegalovirus exposure and HLA in healthy donors. Study-wide background: An earlier analysis found 95 million to 140 million unique TCR beta sequences from 150 million to 200 million T cells. Samples from HLA-typed donors yielded about 80 million unique TCRs in an early data release.

The CDR3 consists of 13 residues. V was pared by 7 bases and J by 4 bases, with 13 bases between. In germline, CDR1 is LNHDA, CDR2 SQIVND (reference sequence). Primers: 60 Vbeta forward and 13 Jbeta reverse. How the authors handled the data: An analysis that came later counted some 80 million unique TCR beta chains, some 11 million shared. Data came from immunoSEQ multiplex PCR; TCRdb stores just in-frame clones and leaves some out. From that table come the V and J calls and clone size; the DNA was used to work out D and trimming. The table lists 57,000 or so clones, about 81% of them singletons. V usage is TRBV19 and J usage is TRBJ1-2; no definite D call. The receptor was isolated from a man aged 50 to 59 in good health and CMV-seropositive. The sample taken for sequencing was PBMCs. CDR3 in amino acids: CASNPGWAYGYTF. Written as DNA, the CDR3 is TGTGCCAGTAATCCGGGGTGGGCCTATGGCTACACCTTC.